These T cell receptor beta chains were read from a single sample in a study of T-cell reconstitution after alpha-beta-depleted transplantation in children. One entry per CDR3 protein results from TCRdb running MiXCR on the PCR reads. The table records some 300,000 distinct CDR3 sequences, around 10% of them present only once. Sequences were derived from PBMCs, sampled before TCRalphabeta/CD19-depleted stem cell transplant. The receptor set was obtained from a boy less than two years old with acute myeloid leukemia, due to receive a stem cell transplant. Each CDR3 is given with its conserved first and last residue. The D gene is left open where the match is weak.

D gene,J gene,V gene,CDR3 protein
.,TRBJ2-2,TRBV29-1,CSVVGQGLNTGELFF
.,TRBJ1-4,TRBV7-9,CASSSLATNEKLFF
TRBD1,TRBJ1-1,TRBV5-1,CASSFGRGLKNTEAFF
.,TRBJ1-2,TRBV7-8,CASSPPFPGRNSYTF
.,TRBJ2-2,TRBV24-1,CATSASGDLGELFF
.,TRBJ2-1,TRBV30,CAWGRSTYNEQFF
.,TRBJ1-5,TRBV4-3,CASSQDTANQPQHF
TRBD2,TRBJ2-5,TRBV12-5,CASGFSGAGLAGGPVETQYF
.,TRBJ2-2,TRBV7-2,CASSPAGPGELFF
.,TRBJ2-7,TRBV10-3,CAISESLGLGDSSYEQYF
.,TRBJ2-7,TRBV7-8,CASSPVRESYEQYF
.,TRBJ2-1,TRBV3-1,CASSRDSVRGNEQFF
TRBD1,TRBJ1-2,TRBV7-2,CASSLGAGTAYGYTF
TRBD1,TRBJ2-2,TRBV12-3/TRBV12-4,CASSLRGPETGELFF
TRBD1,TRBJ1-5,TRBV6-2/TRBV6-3,CASSYSMDSGTANSNQPQHF
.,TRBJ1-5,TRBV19,CASSWEPVGNQPQHF
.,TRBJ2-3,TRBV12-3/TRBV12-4,CASSLGVADTQYF
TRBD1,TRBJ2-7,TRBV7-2,CASSLGAGTGRYEQYF
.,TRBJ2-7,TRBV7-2,CASSLGAYEQYF
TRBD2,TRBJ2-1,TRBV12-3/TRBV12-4,CASSLGQPTSGRPYNEQFF
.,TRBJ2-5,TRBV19,CASSTLTQGEIGRTQYF
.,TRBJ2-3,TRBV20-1,CSAGQDRVTDTQYF
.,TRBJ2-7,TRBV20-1,CSARDQFRWTGYEQYF
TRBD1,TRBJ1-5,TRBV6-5,CASRLQGADQPQHF
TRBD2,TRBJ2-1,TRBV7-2,CASSSRTSGVAHNEQFF
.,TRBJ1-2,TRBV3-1,CASSQLPRDTINYGYTF
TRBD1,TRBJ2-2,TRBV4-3,CASSQRDRDGTGELFF
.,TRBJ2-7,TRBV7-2,CASSSAYGNEQYF
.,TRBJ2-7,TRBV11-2,CASSLEAGSSYEQYF
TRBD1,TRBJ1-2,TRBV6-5,CASSYRDREKKGYTF
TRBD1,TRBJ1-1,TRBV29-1,CSLARQGVTEAFF
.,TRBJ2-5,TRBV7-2,CASSLRPRGETQYF
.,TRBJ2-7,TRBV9,CASSGTVPYEQYF
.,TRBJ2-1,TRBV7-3,CASSQDGSSYNEQFF
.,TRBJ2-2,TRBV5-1,CASSLSGANTGELFF
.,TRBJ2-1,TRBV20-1,CSAHGQSKVNRVYNEQFF